This T cell receptor beta chain was captured in a study of regulatory T cells in long-lasting Graves disease. As for time point: persistent/refractory GD, antithyroid drugs over 5 years with positive TRAb. Extracted PBMC RNA gave rise to the TCR library. In Xi'an, China, an endocrinology department was the source of patients. Investigators prepared the TCR beta libraries by applying iRepertoire HTBI primers and Arm-PCR of CDR3 regions. TCRdb recomputed calls from the multiplex PCR reads with MiXCR, one row per CDR3 protein. Here the sample spans 650,000 to 850,000 distinct CDR3 sequences, 25% to 35% being singletons. CDR1 and CDR2 (germline): SQVTM, ANQGSEA. V was pared by 3 bases and J by 9 bases, with 15 bases between. The CDR3 sequence is 13 residues long. Points on this clonotype: Its matching antigen is unknown.

General study findings and limits: Relative to newly diagnosed Graves' patients, persistent ones had lower TCR diversity. Persistent disease was characterized by preferential usage of TRBV28, TRBJ1-2 and TRBJ2-5.

This TCR derives from a female donor with Graves disease. V usage is TRBV29-1 and J usage is TRBJ2-1; D ambiguous. Sequencing was performed on peripheral blood mononuclear cells (PBMCs), taken when the disease was refractory, from a patient treated with antithyroid drugs. The CDR3 spells CSVDPILKREQFF. The CDR3 DNA is TGCAGCGTTGACCCAATACTGAAGCGTGAGCAGTTCTTC.